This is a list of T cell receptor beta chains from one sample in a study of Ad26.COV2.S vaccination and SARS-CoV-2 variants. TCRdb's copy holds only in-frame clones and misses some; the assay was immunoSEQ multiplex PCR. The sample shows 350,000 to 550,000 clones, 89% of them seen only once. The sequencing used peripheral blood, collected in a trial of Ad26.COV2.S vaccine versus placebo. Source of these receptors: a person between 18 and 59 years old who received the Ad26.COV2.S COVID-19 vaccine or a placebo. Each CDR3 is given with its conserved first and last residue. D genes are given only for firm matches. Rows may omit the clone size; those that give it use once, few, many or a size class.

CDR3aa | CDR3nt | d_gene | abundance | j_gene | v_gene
CASLRDASTDTQYF | TGTGCCAGCCTGCGGGACGCTAGCACAGATACGCAGTATTTT | NA | NA | TRBJ2-3 | TRBV7-6
CAWSVRWGEANTGELFF | TGTGCCTGGAGTGTACGATGGGGGGAGGCTAACACCGGGGAGCTGTTTTTT | NA | NA | TRBJ2-2 | TRBV30
CASSLLGQGETQYF | TGTGCCAGCAGTTTATTGGGCCAGGGGGAGACCCAGTACTTC | NA | NA | TRBJ2-5 | TRBV27
CASSQLGVWGYTF | TGTGCCAGCAGCCAGCTGGGGGTTTGGGGCTACACCTTC | NA | NA | TRBJ1-2 | TRBV3-1/TRBV3-2
CASSLGGGSSYNEQFF | TGTGCCAGCAGTTTGGGGGGAGGGAGCTCCTACAATGAGCAGTTCTTC | TRBD2 | NA | TRBJ2-1 | TRBV28
CASSPDRVGGYTF | TGTGCCAGCAGTCCGGACAGGGTCGGAGGCTACACCTTC | TRBD1 | NA | TRBJ1-2 | TRBV6-5
CASSYSGLAGYNEQFF | TGTGCCAGCAGTTACTCCGGACTAGCGGGCTACAATGAGCAGTTCTTC | TRBD2 | NA | TRBJ2-1 | TRBV6-5
CASSFTSRTGELFF | TGTGCCAGCAGCTTTACATCACGCACCGGGGAGCTGTTTTTT | NA | many | TRBJ2-2 | TRBV5-5
CATSRVLGGTQPQHF | TGTGCCACCAGCAGAGTGTTGGGGGGCACTCAGCCCCAGCATTTT | NA | once | TRBJ1-5 | TRBV15
CASSSGTGTETQYF | TGTGCCAGCAGTTCCGGGACAGGGACGGAGACCCAGTACTTC | TRBD1 | NA | TRBJ2-5 | TRBV6-5
CASSPGYTGELFF | TGTGCCAGCAGTCCAGGGTATACCGGGGAGCTGTTTTTT | NA | NA | TRBJ2-2 | TRBV6-5
CASSPGGIGQPQHF | TGTGCCAGCAGCCCAGGAGGGATCGGTCAGCCCCAGCATTTT | NA | once | TRBJ1-5 | TRBV6-5
CASSQDLGTRADF | TGCGCCAGCAGCCAAGATTTGGGGACTAGGGCAGACTTC | TRBD2 | NA | TRBJ2-5 | TRBV4-3
CASSPARAGDTQYF | TGTGCCAGCAGCCCCGCGCGGGCAGGGGATACGCAGTATTTT | NA | once | TRBJ2-3 | TRBV7-3
CASSTGGTRDTQYF | TGTGCCAGCAGCACCGGGGGGACCAGGGATACGCAGTATTTT | TRBD2 | NA | TRBJ2-3 | TRBV11-3
CASSYQQDRAYGYTF | TGTGCCAGCAGCTACCAACAGGACAGGGCCTATGGCTACACCTTC | TRBD1 | NA | TRBJ1-2 | TRBV5-6
CASSFTWDEQFF | TGCGCCAGCAGCTTTACCTGGGATGAGCAGTTCTTC | NA | NA | TRBJ2-1 | TRBV5-1
CAANRGFAETQYF | TGTGCCGCGAACAGGGGGTTTGCGGAGACCCAGTACTTC | TRBD1 | NA | TRBJ2-5 | TRBV2
CASSLVGVEAFF | TGCGCCAGCAGCTTGGTTGGCGTTGAAGCTTTCTTT | NA | NA | TRBJ1-1 | TRBV5-1
CASSYSSGQDGYTF | TGTGCCAGCAGTTACTCGAGCGGGCAAGATGGCTACACCTTC | NA | NA | TRBJ1-2 | TRBV6-6
CASSYAGQIYGYTF | TGTGCCAGCAGTTACGCGGGACAGATCTATGGCTACACCTTC | TRBD1 | NA | TRBJ1-2 | TRBV6-5
CASSGEGYGYTF | TGTGCCAGCAGTGGGGAAGGGTATGGCTACACCTTC | NA | NA | TRBJ1-2 | TRBV2
CASSPQTGTFTDTQYF | TGTGCCAGCAGCCCGCAAACCGGGACTTTCACAGATACGCAGTATTTT | NA | NA | TRBJ2-3 | TRBV4-2
CASSRKQGATEAFF | TGTGCCAGCAGCCGTAAACAGGGGGCCACTGAAGCTTTCTTT | TRBD1 | NA | TRBJ1-1 | TRBV7-2
CASSLERTGLFF | TGTGCCAGCAGCTTGGAGAGGACAGGACTGTTTTTT | TRBD1 | NA | TRBJ1-4 | TRBV7-9